The rows below give T cell receptor beta chains drawn from one sample of a study of blood T cells in healthy people across ages. One entry per CDR3 protein results from TCRdb running MiXCR on the 5' RACE reads. The sample records more than 650,000 distinct CDR3 sequences, about 20% being singletons. Material: blood. These receptor sequences come from a man between 65 and 80 years old in good health. Both conserved end residues are part of each CDR3. The D gene is left open where the match is weak. Size values are once, few and many counts, or a class for expanded clones, and some rows have none.

TRBJ2-2	TRBV7-9	many	-	CASSLALTFGTGELFF	TGTGCCAGCAGCTTAGCCCTAACCTTCGGGACCGGGGAGCTGTTTTTT
TRBJ2-3	TRBV29-1	few	-	CSVELGGASRKHTDTQYF	TGCAGCGTTGAGTTGGGGGGGGCATCGAGAAAACACACAGATACGCAGTATTTT
TRBJ1-1	TRBV7-8	few	-	CASSEGYTEAFF	TGTGCCAGCAGCGAAGGATACACTGAAGCTTTCTTT
TRBJ1-2	TRBV7-9	many	-	CASSLAGGAFYGYTF	TGTGCCAGCAGCTTAGCCGGGGGGGCCTTCTATGGCTACACCTTC
TRBJ1-3	TRBV19	-	TRBD1	CASSRTTGGGNTIYF	TGTGCCAGTAGTCGGACGACAGGGGGCGGAAACACCATATATTTT
TRBJ2-7	TRBV20-1	-	-	CSARDWRDSYEQCF	TGCAGTGCTAGAGATTGGAGGGACTCCTACGAGCAGTGCTTC
TRBJ2-3	TRBV4-1	-	TRBD2	CASSQDLELAGGNTDTQYF	TGCGCCAGCAGCCAAGATTTGGAACTAGCGGGAGGGAACACAGATACGCAGTATTTT
TRBJ1-1	TRBV5-1	-	TRBD1	CASSRNRGQGEAFF	TGCGCCAGCAGCAGAAACAGGGGGCAGGGGGAAGCTTTCTTT
TRBJ2-5	TRBV27	few	-	CASSQTYRDKGETQYF	TGTGCCAGCAGCCAGACCTACCGGGACAAAGGAGAGACCCAGTACTTC
TRBJ2-3	TRBV7-9	few	TRBD2	CASQKKRGGTDTQYF	TGTGCCAGCCAAAAGAAGCGGGGCGGCACAGATACGCAGTATTTT
TRBJ2-4	TRBV5-1	-	-	CASSLDTANIQYF	TGCGCCAGCAGCCTGGACACCGCAAACATTCAGTACTTC
TRBJ2-4	TRBV12-3/TRBV12-4	-	TRBD1	CASSSGQGFENIQYF	TGTGCCAGCAGTTCGGGACAGGGCTTCGAAAACATTCAGTACTTC
TRBJ2-1	TRBV7-6	few	TRBD2	CASSLAGSGRGSYNEQFF	TGTGCCAGCAGCTTAGCGGGGAGCGGGAGGGGGTCCTACAATGAGCAGTTCTTC